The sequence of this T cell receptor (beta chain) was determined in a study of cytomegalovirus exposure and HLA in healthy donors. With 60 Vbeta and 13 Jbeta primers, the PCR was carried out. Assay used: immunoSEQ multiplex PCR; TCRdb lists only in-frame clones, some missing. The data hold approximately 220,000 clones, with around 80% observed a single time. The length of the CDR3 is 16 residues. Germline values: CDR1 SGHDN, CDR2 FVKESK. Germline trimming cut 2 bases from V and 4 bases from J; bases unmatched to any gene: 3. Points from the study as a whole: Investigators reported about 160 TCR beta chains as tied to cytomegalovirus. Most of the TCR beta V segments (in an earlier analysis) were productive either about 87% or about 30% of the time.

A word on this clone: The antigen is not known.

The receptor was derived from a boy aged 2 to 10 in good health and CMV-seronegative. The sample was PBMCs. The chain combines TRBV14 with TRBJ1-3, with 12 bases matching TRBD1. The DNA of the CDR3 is TGTGCCAGCAGCCAACGGGACAGGGGGCTCGGAAACACCATATATTTT. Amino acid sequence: CASSQRDRGLGNTIYF.